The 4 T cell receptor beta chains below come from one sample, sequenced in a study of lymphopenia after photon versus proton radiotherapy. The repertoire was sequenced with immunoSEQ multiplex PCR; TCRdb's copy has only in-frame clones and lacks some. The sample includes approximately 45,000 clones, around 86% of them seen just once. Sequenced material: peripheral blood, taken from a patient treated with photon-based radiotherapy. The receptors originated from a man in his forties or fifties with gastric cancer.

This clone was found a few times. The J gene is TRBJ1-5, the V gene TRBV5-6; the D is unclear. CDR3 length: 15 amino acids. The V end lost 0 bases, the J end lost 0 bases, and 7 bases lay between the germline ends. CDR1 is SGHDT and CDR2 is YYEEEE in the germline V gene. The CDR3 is CASSLGTYSNQPQHF. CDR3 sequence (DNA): TGTGCCAGCAGCTTGGGGACGTATAGCAATCAGCCCCAGCATTTT. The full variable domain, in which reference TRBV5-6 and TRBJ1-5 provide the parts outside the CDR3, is DAGVTQSPTHLIKTRGQQVTLRCSPKSGHDTVSWYQQALGQGPQFIFQYYEEEERQRGNFPDRFSGHQFPNYSSELNVNALLLGDSALYLCASSLGTYSNQPQHFGDGTRLSIL.

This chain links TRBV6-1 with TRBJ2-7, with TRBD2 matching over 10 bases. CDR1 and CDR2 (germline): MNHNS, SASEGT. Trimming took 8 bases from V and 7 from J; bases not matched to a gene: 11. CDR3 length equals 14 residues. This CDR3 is CASRESGGGSEQYF. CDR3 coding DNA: TGTGCCAGCCGGGAGAGCGGGGGGGGGTCGGAGCAGTACTTC.

CDR3 protein: CSVAGQGRTGELFF. As DNA, the CDR3 is TGCAGCGTGGCGGGACAGGGGAGGACCGGGGAGCTGTTTTTT. The chain has TRBV29-1 and TRBJ2-2; 10 positions agree with TRBD1. The germline V gene has CDR1 SQVTM and CDR2 ANQGSEA. V lost 6 bases, J lost 5 bases, and 6 bases stayed unmatched. The CDR3 is made up of 14 amino acids.

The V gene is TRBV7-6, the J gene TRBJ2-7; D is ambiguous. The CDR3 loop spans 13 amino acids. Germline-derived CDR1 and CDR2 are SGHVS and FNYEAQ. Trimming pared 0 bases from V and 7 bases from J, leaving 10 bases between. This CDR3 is CASSLAGGVEQYF. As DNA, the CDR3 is TGTGCCAGCAGCTTAGCCGGTGGGGTGGAGCAGTACTTC.